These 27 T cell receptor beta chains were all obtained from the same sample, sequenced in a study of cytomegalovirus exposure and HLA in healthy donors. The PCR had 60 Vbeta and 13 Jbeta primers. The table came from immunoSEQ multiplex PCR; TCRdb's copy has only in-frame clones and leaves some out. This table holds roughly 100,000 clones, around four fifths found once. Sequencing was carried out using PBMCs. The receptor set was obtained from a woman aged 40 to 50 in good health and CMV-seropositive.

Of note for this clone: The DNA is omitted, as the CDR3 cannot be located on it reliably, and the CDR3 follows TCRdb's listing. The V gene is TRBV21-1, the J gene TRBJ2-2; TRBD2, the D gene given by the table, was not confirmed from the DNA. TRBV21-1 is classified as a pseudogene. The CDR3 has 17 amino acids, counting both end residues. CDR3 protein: CASSKVGYGSNTGELFF.

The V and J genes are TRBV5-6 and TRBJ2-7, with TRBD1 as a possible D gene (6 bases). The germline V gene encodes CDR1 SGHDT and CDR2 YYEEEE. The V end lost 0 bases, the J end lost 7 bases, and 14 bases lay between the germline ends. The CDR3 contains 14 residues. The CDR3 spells CASSLATGIKEQYF. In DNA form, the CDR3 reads TGTGCCAGCAGCTTGGCGACAGGAATCAAAGAGCAGTACTTC.

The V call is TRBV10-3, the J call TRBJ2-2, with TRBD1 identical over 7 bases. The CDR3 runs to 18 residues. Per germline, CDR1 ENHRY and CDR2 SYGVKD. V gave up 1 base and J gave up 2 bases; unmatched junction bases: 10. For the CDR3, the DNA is TGTGCCATCAGTGAGTTGACCCGTAGGGGGCCCAACACCGGGGAGCTGTTTTTT. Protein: CAISELTRRGPNTGELFF.

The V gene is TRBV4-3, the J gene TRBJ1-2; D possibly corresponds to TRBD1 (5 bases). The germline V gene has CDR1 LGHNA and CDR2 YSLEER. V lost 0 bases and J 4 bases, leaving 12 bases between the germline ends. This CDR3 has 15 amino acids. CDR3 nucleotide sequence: TGCGCCAGCAGCCAAGATCGGGGGGTTGGCTATGGCTACACCTTC. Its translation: CASSQDRGVGYGYTF.

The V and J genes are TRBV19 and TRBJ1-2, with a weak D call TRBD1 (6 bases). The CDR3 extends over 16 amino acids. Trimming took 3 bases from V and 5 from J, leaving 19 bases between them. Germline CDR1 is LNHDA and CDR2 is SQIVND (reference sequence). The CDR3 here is CASSIGQLYTPYGYTF. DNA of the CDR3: TGTGCCAGTAGTATCGGACAGCTTTACACCCCTTATGGCTACACCTTC.

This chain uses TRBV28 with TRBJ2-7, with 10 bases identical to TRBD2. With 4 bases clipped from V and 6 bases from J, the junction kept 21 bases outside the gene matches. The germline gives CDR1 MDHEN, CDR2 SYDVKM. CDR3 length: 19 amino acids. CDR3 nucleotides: TGTGCCAGCAGTTCACCGGATAAGGAAACGCTAGCGGGAGACCCCGAGCAGTACTTC. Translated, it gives CASSSPDKETLAGDPEQYF.

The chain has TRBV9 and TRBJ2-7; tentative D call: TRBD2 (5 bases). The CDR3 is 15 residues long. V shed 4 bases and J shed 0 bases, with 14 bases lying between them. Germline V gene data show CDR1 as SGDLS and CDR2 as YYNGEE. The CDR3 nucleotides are TGTGCCAGCAGCCCAACGGATCTAGCCTCCTACGAGCAGTACTTC. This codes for CASSPTDLASYEQYF.

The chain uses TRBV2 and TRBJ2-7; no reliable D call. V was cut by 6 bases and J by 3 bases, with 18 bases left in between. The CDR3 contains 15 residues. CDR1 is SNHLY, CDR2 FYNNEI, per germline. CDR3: CASSQAFQRDYEQYF. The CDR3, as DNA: TGTGCCAGCAGCCAAGCCTTCCAACGCGACTACGAGCAGTACTTC.

Here the CDR3 reads CASSLGGARETQYF. Here the CDR3 DNA reads TGTGCCAGCAGCCTGGGTGGGGCCAGGGAGACCCAGTACTTC. The V and J genes are TRBV5-4 and TRBJ2-5; a possible D gene is TRBD1 (5 bases). This CDR3 contains 14 residues. Trimming removed 4 bases at V and 5 bases at J, with 15 bases between. Per germline, CDR1 SGHNT and CDR2 YYREEE (reference sequence). Using reference TRBV5-4 and TRBJ2-5 for the parts outside the CDR3, the full variable domain is ETGVTQSPTHLIKTRGQQVTLRCSSQSGHNTVSWYQQALGQGPQFIFQYYREEENGRGNFPPRFSGLQFPNYSSELNVNALELDDSALYLCASSLGGARETQYFGPGTRLLVL.

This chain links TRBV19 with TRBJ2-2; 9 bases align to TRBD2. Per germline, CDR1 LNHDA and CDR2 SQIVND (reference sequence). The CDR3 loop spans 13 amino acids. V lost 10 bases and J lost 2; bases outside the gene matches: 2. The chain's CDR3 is CATSGTNTGELFF. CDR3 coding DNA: TGTGCCACTAGCGGGACTAACACCGGGGAGCTGTTTTTT. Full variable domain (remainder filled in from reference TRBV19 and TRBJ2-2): DGGITQSPKYLFRKEGQNVTLSCEQNLNHDAMYWYRQDPGQGLRLIYYSQIVNDFQKGDIAEGYSVSREKKESFPLTVTSAQKNPTAFYLCATSGTNTGELFFGEGSRLTVL.

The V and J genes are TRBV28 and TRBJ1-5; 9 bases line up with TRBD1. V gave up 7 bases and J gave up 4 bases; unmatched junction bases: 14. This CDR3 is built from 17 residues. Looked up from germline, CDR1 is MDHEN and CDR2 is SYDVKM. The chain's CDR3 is CASNLAGTGSRNQPQHF. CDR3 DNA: TGTGCCAGCAATCTTGCCGGGACAGGGTCTAGAAATCAGCCCCAGCATTTT.

The CDR3 protein is CASSPYNTEAFF. The CDR3 DNA sequence: TGTGCCAGCAGCCCTTATAACACTGAAGCTTTCTTT. This rearrangement joins TRBV7-2 to TRBJ1-1; no definite D call. The CDR3 is 12 amino acids. Trimming cost V 5 bases and J 2 bases, with 6 bases left between them. CDR1 and CDR2 from the germline V gene are SGHTA and FQGNSA.

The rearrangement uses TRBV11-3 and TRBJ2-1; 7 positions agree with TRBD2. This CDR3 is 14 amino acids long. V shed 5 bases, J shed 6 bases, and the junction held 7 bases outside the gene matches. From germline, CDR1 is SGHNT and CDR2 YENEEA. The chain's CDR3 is CASSPGRTSNEQFF. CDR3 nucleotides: TGTGCCAGCAGCCCAGGTCGGACTAGCAATGAGCAGTTCTTC.

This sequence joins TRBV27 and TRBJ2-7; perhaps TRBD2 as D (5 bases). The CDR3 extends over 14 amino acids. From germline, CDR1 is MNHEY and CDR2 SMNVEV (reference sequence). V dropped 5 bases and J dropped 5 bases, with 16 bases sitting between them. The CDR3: CASSPPTRSDEQYF. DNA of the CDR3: TGTGCCAGCAGTCCCCCAACTAGATCCGACGAGCAGTACTTC.

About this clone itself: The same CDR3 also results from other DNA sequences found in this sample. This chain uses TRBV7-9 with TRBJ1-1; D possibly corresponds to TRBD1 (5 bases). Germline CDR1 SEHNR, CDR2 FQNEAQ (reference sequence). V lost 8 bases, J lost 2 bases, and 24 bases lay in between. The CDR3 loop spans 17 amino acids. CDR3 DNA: TGTGCCAGCCTCAGCAGCTTCCGCTCGCAGGGAAACACTGAAGCTTTCTTT. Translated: CASLSSFRSQGNTEAFF.

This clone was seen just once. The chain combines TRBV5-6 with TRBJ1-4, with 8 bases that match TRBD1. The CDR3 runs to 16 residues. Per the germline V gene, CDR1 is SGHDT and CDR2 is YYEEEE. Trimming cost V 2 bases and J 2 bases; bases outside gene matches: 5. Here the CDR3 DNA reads TGTGCCAGCAGCTTCGGACAGGGTTTCACTAATGAAAAACTGTTTTTT. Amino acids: CASSFGQGFTNEKLFF. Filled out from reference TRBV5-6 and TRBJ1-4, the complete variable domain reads DAGVTQSPTHLIKTRGQQVTLRCSPKSGHDTVSWYQQALGQGPQFIFQYYEEEERQRGNFPDRFSGHQFPNYSSELNVNALLLGDSALYLCASSFGQGFTNEKLFFGSGTQLSVL.

This chain's CDR3 is CASSEEIYGAWATDTQYF. As DNA, the CDR3 is TGTGCCAGCAGTGAAGAAATCTACGGCGCATGGGCCACAGATACGCAGTATTTT. The V and J genes are TRBV6-1 and TRBJ2-3; D gene ambiguous. The length of the CDR3 is 18 residues. Trimming removed 1 base at V and 2 bases at J, with 19 bases between. CDR1 and CDR2 from the germline V gene are MNHNS and SASEGT.

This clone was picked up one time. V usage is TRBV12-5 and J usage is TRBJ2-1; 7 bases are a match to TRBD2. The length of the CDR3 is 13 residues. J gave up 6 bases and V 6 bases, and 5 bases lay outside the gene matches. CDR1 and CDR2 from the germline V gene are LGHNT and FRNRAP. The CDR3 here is CASGPGGGNEQFF. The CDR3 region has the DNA TGTGCTAGTGGCCCAGGCGGGGGCAATGAGCAGTTCTTC.

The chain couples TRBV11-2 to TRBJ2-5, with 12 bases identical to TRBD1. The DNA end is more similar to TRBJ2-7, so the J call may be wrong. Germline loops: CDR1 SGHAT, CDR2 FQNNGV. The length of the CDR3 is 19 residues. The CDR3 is CASSSPGDRGLPGSYEQYF. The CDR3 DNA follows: TGTGCCAGCAGCTCCCCCGGGGACAGGGGGCTACCAGGCTCCTACGAGCAGTACTTC.

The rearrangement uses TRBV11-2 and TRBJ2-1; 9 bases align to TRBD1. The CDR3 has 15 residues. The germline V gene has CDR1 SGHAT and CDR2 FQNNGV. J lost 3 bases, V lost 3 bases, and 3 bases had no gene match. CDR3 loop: CASSFGTGYYNEQFF. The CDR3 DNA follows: TGTGCCAGCAGCTTCGGGACAGGGTACTACAATGAGCAGTTCTTC. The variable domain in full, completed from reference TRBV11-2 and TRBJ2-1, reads EAGVAQSPRYKIIEKRQSVAFWCNPISGHATLYWYQQILGQGPKLLIQFQNNGVVDDSQLPKDRFSAERLKGVDSTLKIQPAKLEDSAVYLCASSFGTGYYNEQFFGPGTRLTVL.

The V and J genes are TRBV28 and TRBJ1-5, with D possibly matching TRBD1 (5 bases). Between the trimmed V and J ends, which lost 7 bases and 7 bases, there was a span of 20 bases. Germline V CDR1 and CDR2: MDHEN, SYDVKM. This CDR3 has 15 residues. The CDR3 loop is CASIFLGGSGQPQHF. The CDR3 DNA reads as TGTGCCAGCATCTTCCTGGGGGGATCGGGACAGCCCCAGCATTTT.

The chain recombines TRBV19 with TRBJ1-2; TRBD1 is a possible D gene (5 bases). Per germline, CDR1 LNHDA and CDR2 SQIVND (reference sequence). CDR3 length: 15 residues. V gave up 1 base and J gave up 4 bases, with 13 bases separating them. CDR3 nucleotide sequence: TGTGCCAGTAGTATAGGGACAAGACTTTCCTATGGCTACACCTTC. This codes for CASSIGTRLSYGYTF.

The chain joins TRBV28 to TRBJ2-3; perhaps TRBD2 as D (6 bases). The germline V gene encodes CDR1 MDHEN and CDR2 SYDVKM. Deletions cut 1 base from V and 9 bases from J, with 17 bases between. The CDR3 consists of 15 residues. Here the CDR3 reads CASSLLGEEDPTQYF. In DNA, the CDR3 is TGTGCCAGCAGTTTATTGGGGGAGGAGGATCCAACGCAGTATTTT.

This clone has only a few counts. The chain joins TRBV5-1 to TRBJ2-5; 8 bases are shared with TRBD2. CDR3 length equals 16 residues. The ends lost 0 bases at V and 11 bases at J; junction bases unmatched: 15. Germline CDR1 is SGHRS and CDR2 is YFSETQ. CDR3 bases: TGCGCCAGCAGCTTGGCCCCGACTAGCGCAAATCGAGAGCAGTACTTC. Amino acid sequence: CASSLAPTSANREQYF. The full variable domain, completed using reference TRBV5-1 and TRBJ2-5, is KAGVTQTPRYLIKTRGQQVTLSCSPISGHRSVSWYQQTPGQGLQFLFEYFSETQRNKGNFPGRFSGRQFSNSRSEMNVSTLELGDSALYLCASSLAPTSANREQYFGPGTRLLVL.

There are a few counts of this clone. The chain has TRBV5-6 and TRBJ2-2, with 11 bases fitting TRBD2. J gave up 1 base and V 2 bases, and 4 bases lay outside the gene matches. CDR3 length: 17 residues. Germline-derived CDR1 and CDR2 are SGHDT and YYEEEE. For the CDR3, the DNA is TGTGCCAGCAGCTTACTAGCGGGGGCCGAGAACACCGGGGAGCTGTTTTTT. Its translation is CASSLLAGAENTGELFF.

The CDR3 spells CASSQDGSARRNTIYF. The CDR3 region has the DNA TGTGCCAGCAGCCAAGACGGGAGCGCTCGGAGAAACACCATATATTTT. The gene calls are TRBV4-2 and TRBJ1-3, with D hard to call. This CDR3 is 16 amino acids long. Per the germline V gene, CDR1 is LGHNA and CDR2 is YNFKEQ. Trimming stripped 0 bases from V and 5 bases from J, with 14 bases between.

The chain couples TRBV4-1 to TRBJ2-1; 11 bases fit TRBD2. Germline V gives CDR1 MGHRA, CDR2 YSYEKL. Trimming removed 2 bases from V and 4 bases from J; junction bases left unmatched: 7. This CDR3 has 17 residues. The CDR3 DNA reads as TGCGCCAGCAGCCAACCCAGACTAGCGGGGAGGTACAATGAGCAGTTCTTC. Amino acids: CASSQPRLAGRYNEQFF.